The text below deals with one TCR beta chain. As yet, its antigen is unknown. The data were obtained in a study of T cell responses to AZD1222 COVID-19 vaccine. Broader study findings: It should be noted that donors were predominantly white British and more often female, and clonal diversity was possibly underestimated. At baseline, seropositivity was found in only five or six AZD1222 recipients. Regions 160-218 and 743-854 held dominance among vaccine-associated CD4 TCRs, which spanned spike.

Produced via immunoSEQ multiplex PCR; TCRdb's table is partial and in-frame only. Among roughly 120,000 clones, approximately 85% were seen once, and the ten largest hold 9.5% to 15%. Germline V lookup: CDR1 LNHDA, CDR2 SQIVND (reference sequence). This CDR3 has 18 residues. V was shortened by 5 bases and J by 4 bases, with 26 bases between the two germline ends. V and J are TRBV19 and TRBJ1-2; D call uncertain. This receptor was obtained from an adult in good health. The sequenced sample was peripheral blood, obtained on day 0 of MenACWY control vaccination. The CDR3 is CASSPLSREHLGGYGYTF. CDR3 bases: TGTGCCAGTAGTCCCCTTTCTCGGGAGCACCTGGGAGGCTATGGCTACACCTTC. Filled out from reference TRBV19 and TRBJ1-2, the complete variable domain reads DGGITQSPKYLFRKEGQNVTLSCEQNLNHDAMYWYRQDPGQGLRLIYYSQIVNDFQKGDIAEGYSVSREKKESFPLTVTSAQKNPTAFYLCASSPLSREHLGGYGYTFGSGTRLTVV.